The 8 T cell receptor beta chains below all came from one sample that was sequenced in a study of T cells in tumors after PD-1 blockade. TCRdb's table, derived via immunoSEQ multiplex PCR, lists solely in-frame clones and lacks some. The table includes fewer than 5,000 clones, 50% to 80% detected once. Sequencing was performed on tumor tissue, taken before anti-PD-1 treatment. The receptors shown here come from a human donor with cutaneous squamous cell carcinoma.

J is TRBJ2-3 and V is TRBV19; D remains ambiguous. V lost 5 bases and J 5 bases, leaving 11 bases between the germline ends. The CDR3 is 13 residues long. Germline lookup yields CDR1 LNHDA and CDR2 SQIVND (reference sequence). Here the CDR3 DNA reads TGTGCCAGTAGTCTGGTAATCGAAGATACGCAGTATTTT. This translates into CASSLVIEDTQYF.

The J gene is TRBJ1-6, the V gene TRBV25-1; 9 bases are a match to TRBD1. The CDR3 has 16 residues. V was clipped by 2 bases and J by 7 bases; unmatched bases: 6. Germline assignment: CDR1 MGHDK and CDR2 SYGVNS. In DNA, the CDR3 is TGTGCCAGCAGTGAAATAGGGACAGGGAGGAATTCACCCCTCCACTTT. Translation: CASSEIGTGRNSPLHF.

This clone has only a few counts. CDR3 amino acids: CASRDRRTTYEQYF. The CDR3 DNA is TGTGCCAGCAGGGACAGGCGAACCACCTACGAGCAGTACTTC. The rearrangement joins TRBV27 to TRBJ2-7; TRBD1 agrees at 7 bases. Germline V CDR1 and CDR2: MNHEY, SMNVEV (reference sequence). CDR3 length: 14 amino acids. J gave up 2 bases and V 6 bases, and 7 bases lay outside the gene matches.

This clone was found a few times. The chain recombines TRBV10-2 with TRBJ1-2; no clear D gene. CDR1 WSHSY and CDR2 SAAADI come from the germline V gene. The CDR3 runs 14 residues. The ends were cut back, 3 bases at V and 5 bases at J, with 13 bases in the middle. CDR3 DNA: TGCGCCAGCAGTGATATTCGGGGAAGGTATGGCTACACCTTC. This codes for CASSDIRGRYGYTF.

The sample holds a few counts of this clone. The J gene is TRBJ1-2, the V gene TRBV13; tentative D call: TRBD1 (5 bases). V dropped 1 base and J dropped 4 bases, with 13 bases sitting between them. Germline assignment: CDR1 PRHDT and CDR2 FYEKMQ (reference sequence). The CDR3 covers 15 residues. CDR3 sequence (DNA): TGTGCCAGCAGCTTAGCAGTGGGGCCGGGCTATGGCTACACCTTC. It yields the protein CASSLAVGPGYGYTF.

This clone occurred once. The chain links TRBV10-3 to TRBJ2-6, with D perhaps being TRBD1 or TRBD2 (5 bases each). There are 17 residues in the CDR3. Trimming removed 8 bases from V and 4 bases from J, with 21 bases in between. Germline CDR1 and CDR2: ENHRY and SYGVKD. CDR3 coding DNA: TGTGCCATCGGAGCTTCCGGGACGGCTCTCGGGGCCAACGTCCTGACTTTC. Its protein is CAIGASGTALGANVLTF.

The chain carries TRBV14 and TRBJ1-2; weak D call: TRBD1 (5 bases). V was clipped by 3 bases and J by 2 bases, with 16 bases between them. The length of the CDR3 is 16 residues. The germline V gene has CDR1 SGHDN and CDR2 FVKESK. DNA for the CDR3: TGTGCCAGCAGCCACTACTCGACCGGGACCAACTATGGCTACACCTTC. Amino acid sequence: CASSHYSTGTNYGYTF.

The rearrangement joins TRBV14 to TRBJ2-5; D ambiguous. Germline loops: CDR1 SGHDN, CDR2 FVKESK. Trimming shortened V by 0 bases and J by 5 bases, and 10 bases separated the two germline ends. The CDR3 sequence is 14 residues long. Here the CDR3 reads CASSQDLAWETQYF. The CDR3 DNA sequence: TGTGCCAGCAGCCAAGATTTGGCTTGGGAGACCCAGTACTTC.